Listed here is a single TCR beta chain. Its antigen is not yet known. Sequencing was performed on an Illumina HiSeq 2000. The TCR beta cDNA libraries were made using 5'RACE template switching, a step that added both a universal primer site and unique molecular identifiers. Synthesis of cDNA was primed from the TCR beta constant segment and was followed by two consecutive PCR amplification steps. The published analysis was carried out like this. Reads were demultiplexed and grouped by UMI with MIGEC, and clonotypes were assembled and quantified with MiTCR. Only TCR cDNA sequences supported by at least two reads were kept to exclude erroneous sequences. The tcR package was used for downstream repertoire analysis, with clonotypes matched between fractions based on CDR3 nucleotide sequence plus V segment. VDJmatch was used to annotate antigen specificity against VDJdb, with one amino acid substitution in CDR3 allowed. Following TCRdb reprocessing, every CDR3 protein sequence forms one entry, and DNA is not provided. TCRdb assigned the V and J calls; the authors' analysis was not used. The sample table records 400,000 to 550,000 distinct CDR3 sequences. 7.3% of the sample is held by the ten biggest clonotypes.

This sample is part of a study of T cells expressing NK-cell markers (dated by TCRdb to 2018 to 2020). Describing the broader study: Fewer than ten donors provided sorted CD3+CD56+NKG2C+, CD3+CD56+NKG2C- and CD3+CD56-NKG2C+ T-cell subsets, whose TCR beta-chain repertoires were profiled. Among the eight sequenced donors, seven were HCMV-seropositive and one was HCMV-seronegative. Randomly selected healthy volunteers, three men and five women, were used as the eight sequenced donors. Libraries were sequenced as 2 x 150 bp reads on Illumina HiSeq 2000/2500, MiSeq or NextSeq.

CDR1 and CDR2, looked up from the germline V gene, are SGHDT and YYEEEE. The CDR3 has 12 amino acids, counting the end cysteine and phenylalanine. No nucleotide data were recorded. Study-level results and caveats: In about 6 donors, the dominant CD3+CD56+NKG2C+ clonotypes were found to rank among the top 10 CD8+ clonotypes and to make up about 1.0-7.5% of CD8+ T cells. Those dominant clonotypes were again the most abundant among CD3+CD56-NKG2C+ cells in a few donors, at about 25-60.1%. Whether the expanded NKG2C-expressing T cell clones were specific for HCMV antigens remained unclear.

HCMV serostatus was determined by detecting HCMV-specific IgG in serum with a commercial ELISA kit. Ficoll density gradient centrifugation was used to isolate peripheral blood mononuclear cells from blood. The sequenced sample was blood T cells: a sorted CD56 or NKG2C T cell subset, CD4+ or CD8+ T cells, or bulk PBMC T cells (not recorded which). The sequence links TRBV5-6 to TRBJ1-6; TCRdb's D call, TRBD1, is unchecked because there is no DNA. The receptor was derived from a woman between 18 and 69 years old in good health. CDR3 loop: CASSSGKAPLHF. The full variable domain, with segments outside the CDR3 supplied by the reference TRBV5-6 and TRBJ1-6 proteins, appears as DAGVTQSPTHLIKTRGQQVTLRCSPKSGHDTVSWYQQALGQGPQFIFQYYEEEERQRGNFPDRFSGHQFPNYSSELNVNALLLGDSALYLCASSSGKAPLHFGNGTRLTVT.